The rows below give T cell receptor beta chains drawn from one sample of a study of cytomegalovirus exposure and HLA in healthy donors. Produced via immunoSEQ multiplex PCR; TCRdb's table is partial and in-frame only. The repertoire holds approximately 180,000 clones, with about 70% as singletons. Sequenced input: PBMCs. These receptors originate from a young woman in good health and CMV-seronegative. The CDR3 runs from the conserved cysteine through the conserved F or W. D genes are given only for firm matches. Expanded clones are given a class, and other clones once, few, many or no size at all.

j_call: TRBJ2-3
d_call: TRBD2
v_call: TRBV4-1
clone_size: NA
cdr3_nt: TGCGCCAGCAGCCAAGTCCAACTAGCGGAAATCACAGATACGCAGTATTTT
cdr3_aa: CASSQVQLAEITDTQYF

j_call: TRBJ2-1
d_call: TRBD2
v_call: TRBV9
clone_size: NA
cdr3_nt: TGTGCCAGCAGCGGACTAGCCGGCGGTGAGCAGTTCTTC
cdr3_aa: CASSGLAGGEQFF

j_call: TRBJ1-4
d_call: NA
v_call: TRBV5-1
clone_size: NA
cdr3_nt: TGCGCCAGCAGCTTGGAACCAGGGGAGGGGAATGAAAAACTGTTTTTT
cdr3_aa: CASSLEPGEGNEKLFF

j_call: TRBJ2-1
d_call: NA
v_call: TRBV11-3
clone_size: NA
cdr3_nt: TGTGCCAGCAGCTTGAGCGGGTACAATGAGCAGTTCTTC
cdr3_aa: CASSLSGYNEQFF

j_call: TRBJ2-7
d_call: TRBD2
v_call: TRBV2
clone_size: few
cdr3_nt: TGTGCCAGCAGGACTAGCGGGAGCCACGAGCAGTACTTC
cdr3_aa: CASRTSGSHEQYF

j_call: TRBJ1-2
d_call: NA
v_call: TRBV5-1
clone_size: NA
cdr3_nt: TGCGCCAGCAGCCAGGAGGGGTACGGCTACACCTTC
cdr3_aa: CASSQEGYGYTF

j_call: TRBJ2-6
d_call: NA
v_call: TRBV19
clone_size: NA
cdr3_nt: TGTGCCAGTAGTATTTTCCGCTCTGGGGCCAACGTCCTGACTTTC
cdr3_aa: CASSIFRSGANVLTF

j_call: TRBJ1-2
d_call: NA
v_call: TRBV4-1
clone_size: few
cdr3_nt: TGCGCCAGCAGCCAAGGAACAGGGCTGGGCGACTATGGCTACACCTTC
cdr3_aa: CASSQGTGLGDYGYTF

j_call: TRBJ1-2
d_call: NA
v_call: TRBV9
clone_size: NA
cdr3_nt: TGTGCCAGCAGCGTAGGGCCCGGGGACTATGGCTACACCTTC
cdr3_aa: CASSVGPGDYGYTF

j_call: TRBJ1-1
d_call: TRBD1
v_call: TRBV2
clone_size: NA
cdr3_nt: TGTGCCAGCAGTGAAGAGGGGGCCGGCACTGAAGCTTTCTTT
cdr3_aa: CASSEEGAGTEAFF

j_call: TRBJ1-2
d_call: NA
v_call: TRBV4-1
clone_size: few
cdr3_nt: TGCGCCAGCAGCCTAAGAGGGTCAGGGGCACAGACCTATGGCTACACCTTC
cdr3_aa: CASSLRGSGAQTYGYTF

j_call: TRBJ1-4
d_call: TRBD1
v_call: TRBV7-2
clone_size: NA
cdr3_nt: TGTGCCAGCAGCTGGGCCGGACAGGGGTCCCCAACTAATGAAAAACTGTTTTTT
cdr3_aa: CASSWAGQGSPTNEKLFF

j_call: TRBJ2-7
d_call: TRBD2
v_call: TRBV19
clone_size: NA
cdr3_nt: TGTGCCAGTACATCTAGCGGCCCCTACGAGCAGTACTTC
cdr3_aa: CASTSSGPYEQYF

j_call: TRBJ1-1
d_call: TRBD1
v_call: TRBV11-1
clone_size: NA
cdr3_nt: TGTGCCAGCAGCTTCCCGGGACAGGGCGGCACTGAAGCTTTCTTT
cdr3_aa: CASSFPGQGGTEAFF

j_call: TRBJ2-4
d_call: TRBD1
v_call: TRBV4-3
clone_size: few
cdr3_nt: TGCGCCAGCAGCCAAGATCATGGGACAGGGGCAAACATTCAGTACTTC
cdr3_aa: CASSQDHGTGANIQYF

j_call: TRBJ2-7
d_call: TRBD2
v_call: TRBV29-1
clone_size: NA
cdr3_nt: TGCAGCGTTGCCGGGGGGAACTACGAGCAGTACTTC
cdr3_aa: CSVAGGNYEQYF

j_call: TRBJ1-5
d_call: TRBD1
v_call: TRBV12-5
clone_size: NA
cdr3_nt: TGTGCTAGTGGTACCACCGGGACAGAGAATCAGCCCCAGCATTTT
cdr3_aa: CASGTTGTENQPQHF

j_call: TRBJ2-7
d_call: TRBD1
v_call: TRBV4-1
clone_size: NA
cdr3_nt: TGCGCCAGCAGCCAAGGGGGACAGGGTATGTACGAGCAGTACTTC
cdr3_aa: CASSQGGQGMYEQYF

j_call: TRBJ1-2
d_call: NA
v_call: TRBV19
clone_size: few
cdr3_nt: TGTGCCAGTAGTATTTGGGGGCCGTCGATCTATGGCTACACCTTC
cdr3_aa: CASSIWGPSIYGYTF

j_call: TRBJ1-5
d_call: TRBD1
v_call: TRBV19
clone_size: once
cdr3_nt: TGTGCCAGTAGTGGCCGGGACAGAGGAGGATATGGTAGCAATCAGCCCCAGCATTTT
cdr3_aa: CASSGRDRGGYGSNQPQHF

j_call: TRBJ2-5
d_call: NA
v_call: TRBV19
clone_size: NA
cdr3_nt: TGTGCCAGTAGTTCACTTGGAGAGACCCAGTACTTC
cdr3_aa: CASSSLGETQYF

j_call: TRBJ1-4
d_call: NA
v_call: TRBV19
clone_size: NA
cdr3_nt: TGTGCCAGTAGTCAAGGAGTCGAAAAACTGTTTTTT
cdr3_aa: CASSQGVEKLFF

j_call: TRBJ1-1
d_call: TRBD1
v_call: TRBV6-5
clone_size: NA
cdr3_nt: TGTGCCAGCAAACCTGGGACAGGGTTATATCGAGCTTTCTTT
cdr3_aa: CASKPGTGLYRAFF

j_call: TRBJ2-2
d_call: NA
v_call: TRBV11-2
clone_size: NA
cdr3_nt: TGTGCCAGCAGCCTCGGCGGCGGGAACACCGGGGAGCTGTTTTTT
cdr3_aa: CASSLGGGNTGELFF

j_call: TRBJ2-1
d_call: NA
v_call: TRBV27
clone_size: NA
cdr3_nt: TGTGCCAGCAGCCCTGACTCGAGCTCCTACAATGAGCAGTTCTTC
cdr3_aa: CASSPDSSSYNEQFF

j_call: TRBJ2-7
d_call: NA
v_call: TRBV19
clone_size: NA
cdr3_nt: TGTGCCAGTAGCCCCTCGTGGGAGCGGGAGCAGTACTTC
cdr3_aa: CASSPSWEREQYF

j_call: TRBJ1-3
d_call: TRBD1
v_call: TRBV4-1
clone_size: NA
cdr3_nt: TGCGCCAGCAGCCAAGGATCGGACAGGGTTCTCTCTGGAAACACCATATATTTT
cdr3_aa: CASSQGSDRVLSGNTIYF

j_call: TRBJ2-5
d_call: TRBD2
v_call: TRBV7-9
clone_size: NA
cdr3_nt: TGTGCCAGCAGCTTAATCTGGTTATCCGGGGGGGCCCCAGAGACCCAGTACTTC
cdr3_aa: CASSLIWLSGGAPETQYF

j_call: TRBJ1-3
d_call: NA
v_call: TRBV6-1
clone_size: NA
cdr3_nt: TGTGCCAGCAGTGAAAGCAGGAATGGAAACACCATATATTTT
cdr3_aa: CASSESRNGNTIYF

j_call: TRBJ2-1
d_call: TRBD1
v_call: TRBV7-6
clone_size: NA
cdr3_nt: TGTGCCAGCAGCCACAGGGGATCCTACAATGAGCAGTTCTTC
cdr3_aa: CASSHRGSYNEQFF

j_call: TRBJ2-7
d_call: TRBD2
v_call: TRBV27
clone_size: NA
cdr3_nt: TGTGCCAGCAGTCCAACGGGGGGGCGTCCTCATTCTGGGCAGTACTTC
cdr3_aa: CASSPTGGRPHSGQYF

j_call: TRBJ1-1
d_call: TRBD1
v_call: TRBV5-1
clone_size: NA
cdr3_nt: TGCGCCAGCAGCTTGGGACAGGGGGCTCGAACTGAAGCTTTCTTT
cdr3_aa: CASSLGQGARTEAFF

j_call: TRBJ1-2
d_call: TRBD1
v_call: TRBV6-5
clone_size: NA
cdr3_nt: TGTGCCAGCAGTTTAGGGGGCGGTCACAGCTATGGCTACACCTTC
cdr3_aa: CASSLGGGHSYGYTF

j_call: TRBJ2-1
d_call: TRBD2
v_call: TRBV5-8
clone_size: NA
cdr3_nt: TGTGCCAGCAGCCGCCGCCTAGCGGGAGACTACAATGAGCAGTTCTTC
cdr3_aa: CASSRRLAGDYNEQFF

j_call: TRBJ1-5
d_call: NA
v_call: TRBV6-1
clone_size: NA
cdr3_nt: TGTGCCAGCATCCGATCCACTAATCAGCCCCAGCATTTT
cdr3_aa: CASIRSTNQPQHF

j_call: TRBJ2-7
d_call: NA
v_call: TRBV5-6
clone_size: NA
cdr3_nt: TGTGCCAGCAGCTTGGTTCCCGGGAGTAGCCACGAGCAGTACTTC
cdr3_aa: CASSLVPGSSHEQYF

j_call: TRBJ1-6
d_call: NA
v_call: TRBV7-2
clone_size: few
cdr3_nt: TGTGCCAGCAGCTTAGGTCGCCTGGGGGGAAATTCACCCCTCCACTTT
cdr3_aa: CASSLGRLGGNSPLHF

j_call: TRBJ2-3
d_call: TRBD2
v_call: TRBV4-2
clone_size: NA
cdr3_nt: TGTGCCAGCAGCCAAGCGACTAGCGGAAGCACAGATACGCAGTATTTT
cdr3_aa: CASSQATSGSTDTQYF

j_call: TRBJ1-1
d_call: TRBD1
v_call: TRBV11-2
clone_size: NA
cdr3_nt: TGTGCCAGCAGCTTAGGTGGTCAGGGGGTAAACACTGAAGCTTTCTTT
cdr3_aa: CASSLGGQGVNTEAFF

j_call: TRBJ1-4
d_call: NA
v_call: TRBV7-9
clone_size: few
cdr3_nt: TGTGCCAGCAGCTTGACAGGTCCTAATGAAAAACTGTTTTTT
cdr3_aa: CASSLTGPNEKLFF

j_call: TRBJ1-4
d_call: NA
v_call: TRBV15
clone_size: NA
cdr3_nt: TGTGCCGCCAGCAGAGATCCTTCAGGGGCTGCAGAAAAACTGTTTTTT
cdr3_aa: CAASRDPSGAAEKLFF

j_call: TRBJ2-1
d_call: TRBD2
v_call: TRBV11-2
clone_size: NA
cdr3_nt: TGTGCCAGCGCCCCGGGACTAGCGGGATCGTACAATGAGCAGTTCTTC
cdr3_aa: CASAPGLAGSYNEQFF

j_call: TRBJ2-7
d_call: TRBD1
v_call: TRBV7-9
clone_size: NA
cdr3_nt: TGTGCCAGCAGCTGGACCGGGACAGATCCCTACGAGCAGTACTTC
cdr3_aa: CASSWTGTDPYEQYF

j_call: TRBJ1-1
d_call: TRBD1
v_call: TRBV6-6
clone_size: few
cdr3_nt: TGTGCCAGCAGACCAGGGGGAGTGAACACTGAAGCTTTCTTT
cdr3_aa: CASRPGGVNTEAFF

j_call: TRBJ2-3
d_call: TRBD2
v_call: TRBV6-5
clone_size: NA
cdr3_nt: TGTGCCAGCAGTTACTCGTTAAGCGGGGGGAAGAATACGCAGTATTTT
cdr3_aa: CASSYSLSGGKNTQYF